The rows below give T cell receptor beta chains drawn from one sample of a study of blood T cell repertoires in COVID-19. Sequenced by immunoSEQ multiplex PCR; TCRdb stores in-frame clones only, minus some. This table holds about 68,000 clones, more than 80% found once. Sequencing input: peripheral blood. Receptors were obtained from a human donor in a cohort sampled during active COVID-19. Each CDR3 is given with its conserved first and last residue. The D gene is left open where the match is weak. Some rows have no size entry. The others give once, few or many, or a class for an expanded clone.

DNA: TGTGCCAGCAGCTTGGGGACTAGCGGGAGTTCAAGCTACAATGAGCAGTTCTTC; CDR3: CASSLGTSGSSSYNEQFF; V: TRBV7-9; D: TRBD2; J: TRBJ2-1; size: .
DNA: TGTGCCAGCAGTCCTGGGGACAGGGACTATGGCTACACCTTC; CDR3: CASSPGDRDYGYTF; V: TRBV28; D: TRBD1; J: TRBJ1-2; size: .
DNA: TGTGCCAGCAGCACTCAGACGCGCAGGGGGCTGGGAAACACCATATATTTT; CDR3: CASSTQTRRGLGNTIYF; V: TRBV5-4; D: TRBD1; J: TRBJ1-3; size: few
DNA: TGTGCCAACGGGGGCTCTGGAAACACCATATATTTT; CDR3: CANGGSGNTIYF; V: TRBV12-3/TRBV12-4; D: .; J: TRBJ1-3; size: .
DNA: TGTGCCACCAGTGATACTACCGGGACAGACTACAATGAGCAGTTCTTC; CDR3: CATSDTTGTDYNEQFF; V: TRBV24-1; D: TRBD1; J: TRBJ2-1; size: .
DNA: TGTGCCAGTAGTAGGGGACAGGGGAGTAAAGCTGAAGCTTTCTTT; CDR3: CASSRGQGSKAEAFF; V: TRBV19; D: TRBD1; J: TRBJ1-1; size: .
DNA: TGTGCCAGCAGTGCCGGACAGGTCAATCAGCCCCAGCATTTT; CDR3: CASSAGQVNQPQHF; V: TRBV27; D: TRBD1; J: TRBJ1-5; size: .
DNA: TGCGCCAGCAGCCAGGAGCAGGGGGCGAATGAGCAGTTCTTC; CDR3: CASSQEQGANEQFF; V: TRBV5-1; D: TRBD1; J: TRBJ2-1; size: .
DNA: TGTGCCACCACTATGGCCCCGGGGTACGAGCAGTACTTC; CDR3: CATTMAPGYEQYF; V: TRBV19; D: .; J: TRBJ2-7; size: .
DNA: TGCGCCAGCAGCTCCTATAGCGGGGGGAACCAAGAGACCCAGTACTTC; CDR3: CASSSYSGGNQETQYF; V: TRBV5-1; D: TRBD2; J: TRBJ2-5; size: .
DNA: TGTGCCAGCAGCTTCGCGGGGGGGACAGATACGCAGTATTTT; CDR3: CASSFAGGTDTQYF; V: TRBV7-9; D: TRBD2; J: TRBJ2-3; size: .
DNA: TGTGCCAGTAGTATCACCAGATCGGAGACCCAGTACTTC; CDR3: CASSITRSETQYF; V: TRBV19; D: .; J: TRBJ2-5; size: .
DNA: TGCGCCAGCAGTTACGACAGGGACGAGCAGTACTTC; CDR3: CASSYDRDEQYF; V: TRBV10-1; D: TRBD1; J: TRBJ2-7; size: .
DNA: TGTGCCAGCAGTCCTCGGCCGGGACAGGGGGGCCTTAACTATGGCTACACCTTC; CDR3: CASSPRPGQGGLNYGYTF; V: TRBV6-6; D: TRBD1; J: TRBJ1-2; size: .
DNA: TGTGCCAGCAGGAGACAGGGTGACAATCAGCCCCAGCATTTT; CDR3: CASRRQGDNQPQHF; V: TRBV28; D: TRBD1; J: TRBJ1-5; size: .
DNA: TGCAGCGTAGAGACAGGGTTCGAGCAGTACTTC; CDR3: CSVETGFEQYF; V: TRBV29-1; D: TRBD1; J: TRBJ2-7; size: .
DNA: TGTGCCAGCAGTTTAGGGCTTTCACCCCTCCACTTT; CDR3: CASSLGLSPLHF; V: TRBV12-3/TRBV12-4; D: .; J: TRBJ1-6; size: .
DNA: TGTGCCAGCAGCTTCCGGGGGGGAAACTCCTACGAGCAGTACTTC; CDR3: CASSFRGGNSYEQYF; V: TRBV13; D: TRBD2; J: TRBJ2-7; size: .
DNA: TGTGCCAGCAGCCGGGACAGGGGTTGGAACACTGAAGCTTTCTTT; CDR3: CASSRDRGWNTEAFF; V: TRBV7-2; D: TRBD1; J: TRBJ1-1; size: few
DNA: TGTGCCAGCAGCTCAAACAGGGGCCCGACCTTC; CDR3: CASSSNRGPTF; V: TRBV7-9; D: TRBD1; J: TRBJ1-2; size: .
DNA: TGTGCCAGCAGCCTAGAGCCTCTCACCGGGGAGCTGTTTTTT; CDR3: CASSLEPLTGELFF; V: TRBV7-8; D: .; J: TRBJ2-2; size: .
DNA: TGTGCCAGCAGGTACGGGGGGTCCTACGAGCAGTACTTC; CDR3: CASRYGGSYEQYF; V: TRBV28; D: TRBD2; J: TRBJ2-7; size: .
DNA: TGTGCCAGCAGCCCCAGGGGGGCAGGGCAAGAGACCCAGTACTTC; CDR3: CASSPRGAGQETQYF; V: TRBV7-2; D: .; J: TRBJ2-5; size: .